This entry lists 18 T cell receptor beta chains sequenced from one sample in a study of cytomegalovirus exposure and HLA in healthy donors. 60 Vbeta and 13 Jbeta primers were used in PCR. The assay was immunoSEQ multiplex PCR, and TCRdb's table has in-frame clones only and misses some. Its table lists some 89,000 clones. Sequencing input: PBMCs. These receptors all come from a woman in her thirties in good health and CMV-seronegative.

CDR3 loop: CASSSRDRARYTF. Written as DNA, the CDR3 is TGTGCCAGCAGTTCTCGGGACAGGGCACGCTACACCTTC. The rearrangement joins TRBV6-5 to TRBJ1-2, with 9 bases identical to TRBD1. J gave up 9 bases and V 4 bases, and 6 bases lay outside the gene matches. CDR3 length equals 13 residues. Per the germline V gene, CDR1 is MNHEY and CDR2 is SVGAGI.

The chain joins TRBV10-1 to TRBJ2-7; 8 bases map to TRBD2. After removal of 8 bases from V and 3 bases from J, the junction contained 9 bases not matched to a gene. The CDR3 contains 14 residues. Germline lookup yields CDR1 WNHNN and CDR2 SYGVQD (reference sequence). The CDR3: CASGSRTSNYEQYF. The CDR3 DNA sequence: TGCGCCAGCGGTAGTAGGACTAGCAACTACGAGCAGTACTTC.

This chain links TRBV7-3 with TRBJ1-5; the match to TRBD1 covers 10 bases. Germline CDR1 reads SGHTA; CDR2 reads FQGTGA. This CDR3 is built from 15 residues. Unmatched junction bases numbered 10, after V lost 6 bases and J lost 8 bases. CDR3 DNA: TGTGCCAGCAGACCCGGGACAGGGGTACTGAAGCCCCAGCATTTT. Translating gives CASRPGTGVLKPQHF.

This chain links TRBV5-1 with TRBJ1-4; 8 bases match TRBD1. This CDR3 region has 13 residues. V was clipped by 4 bases and J by 10 bases; unmatched bases: 6. The germline gives CDR1 SGHRS, CDR2 YFSETQ. The CDR3 reads CASSPGTGGKLFF. CDR3 bases: TGCGCCAGCAGCCCCGGGACAGGCGGAAAACTGTTTTTT.

The rearrangement links TRBV29-1 to TRBJ2-1; 8 nucleotides line up with TRBD2. This CDR3 comprises 14 residues. V was clipped by 2 bases and J by 6 bases; unmatched bases: 6. CDR1 is SQVTM, CDR2 ANQGSEA, per germline. CDR3 amino acids: CSVERLAGGNEQFF. CDR3 nucleotides: TGCAGCGTTGAAAGGCTAGCGGGCGGCAATGAGCAGTTCTTC.

The chain recombines TRBV7-9 with TRBJ1-5; a possible D gene is TRBD1 (6 bases). CDR1 and CDR2 (germline): SEHNR, FQNEAQ (reference sequence). V dropped 5 bases and J dropped 6 bases, with 14 bases sitting between them. This CDR3 region has 14 residues. For the CDR3, the DNA is TGTGCCAGCAGCCAATCTCAGGGGACTCAGCCCCAGCATTTT. It translates to CASSQSQGTQPQHF.

The V call is TRBV11-2, the J call TRBJ2-5; 7 bases map to TRBD1. Germline-derived CDR1 and CDR2 are SGHAT and FQNNGV. The CDR3 extends over 13 amino acids. V lost 3 bases and J lost 6; bases outside the gene matches: 4. The CDR3 loop reads CASSLRGQKTQYF. For the CDR3, the DNA is TGTGCCAGCAGCTTGAGGGGGCAAAAGACCCAGTACTTC.

V gene TRBV5-1 combines with J gene TRBJ2-7; TRBD2 matches 11 bases. The CDR3 sequence is 14 residues long. In germline, CDR1 is SGHRS, CDR2 YFSETQ. Trimming at V came to 3 bases and at J to 7 bases, leaving 6 bases not matched to a gene. Here the CDR3 reads CASSSGLAEREQYF. Here the CDR3 DNA reads TGCGCCAGCAGCTCGGGACTAGCGGAACGGGAGCAGTACTTC.

The chain is built from TRBV5-1 and TRBJ2-3; 8 bases fit TRBD2. This CDR3 has 15 residues. The trim removed 2 bases at V and 8 bases at J, leaving 10 bases unmatched. Per germline, CDR1 SGHRS and CDR2 YFSETQ. Here the CDR3 reads CASSFDSGKWGTQYF. The CDR3 DNA follows: TGCGCCAGCAGCTTCGATAGCGGGAAATGGGGTACGCAGTATTTT.

J is TRBJ1-2 and V is TRBV7-6; 8 positions agree with TRBD1. This CDR3 is 15 amino acids long. V lost 1 base, J lost 6 bases, and 7 bases stayed unmatched. In germline, CDR1 is SGHVS, CDR2 FNYEAQ. CDR3 protein: CASSLGPQGGHGYTF. Here the CDR3 DNA reads TGTGCCAGCAGCTTAGGCCCACAGGGGGGGCATGGCTACACCTTC.

The CDR3 sequence is CASSWGEYEQYF. CDR3 coding DNA: TGTGCCAGCAGTTGGGGGGAATACGAGCAGTACTTC. V and J are TRBV28 and TRBJ2-7, with D possibly TRBD2 on 6 matching bases. V was shortened by 4 bases and J by 4 bases, with 8 bases between the two germline ends. The CDR3 contains 12 residues. Germline-derived CDR1 and CDR2 are MDHEN and SYDVKM.

This rearrangement joins TRBV5-1 to TRBJ1-2; a possible D gene is TRBD1 (5 bases). This CDR3 spans 14 amino acids. In germline, CDR1 is SGHRS, CDR2 YFSETQ. V was clipped by 4 bases and J by 7 bases, with 17 bases between them. CDR3 coding DNA: TGCGCCAGCAGCCCTATAGACAGCAGCCCTGGCTACACCTTC. It is translated as CASSPIDSSPGYTF.

The chain joins TRBV5-4 to TRBJ1-6; 7 bases align to TRBD1. The CDR3 loop spans 14 amino acids. The trim removed 3 bases at V and 6 bases at J, leaving 3 bases unmatched. The germline gives CDR1 SGHNT, CDR2 YYREEE (reference sequence). The CDR3 coding sequence is TGTGCCAGCAGCTCCGGACAGGCTAATTCACCCCTCCACTTT. Amino acids: CASSSGQANSPLHF.

The CDR3 loop is CASSVGGSSPGELFF. As DNA, the CDR3 is TGTGCCAGCAGCGTAGGAGGTAGCTCCCCCGGGGAGCTGTTTTTT. The rearrangement uses TRBV9 and TRBJ2-2; D unclear. The V gene lost 0 bases and the J gene lost 6 bases, with 12 bases spanning the gap. Germline V gene sequence: CDR1 SGDLS, CDR2 YYNGEE. This CDR3 is built from 15 residues.

The chain recombines TRBV9 with TRBJ1-2, with 8 bases identical to TRBD1. The CDR3 runs to 14 residues. CDR1 is SGDLS and CDR2 is YYNGEE in the germline V gene. The V gene end was trimmed by 3 bases and the J gene end by 4 bases; junction bases not matched to a gene: 5. For the CDR3, the DNA is TGTGCCAGCAGCGAGGGGGACAGGATCTATGGCTACACCTTC. This encodes CASSEGDRIYGYTF.

The V and J genes are TRBV10-3 and TRBJ1-1; 7 nucleotides align to TRBD1. V lost 6 bases, J lost 6 bases, and 4 bases stayed unmatched. The germline V gene has CDR1 ENHRY and CDR2 SYGVKD. The CDR3 covers 12 residues. CDR3 residues: CAISRDSSEAFF. The CDR3 bases are TGTGCCATCAGCCGGGACAGCTCTGAAGCTTTCTTT.

The V and J genes are TRBV5-1 and TRBJ2-5; 9 positions match TRBD1. The germline gives CDR1 SGHRS, CDR2 YFSETQ. CDR3 size: 15 residues. V gave up 2 bases and J gave up 5 bases; unmatched junction bases: 7. The CDR3 spells CASSLRDRDGETQYF. The CDR3 coding sequence is TGCGCCAGCAGCTTACGGGACAGGGACGGCGAGACCCAGTACTTC.

The chain recombines TRBV7-3 with TRBJ2-5; perhaps TRBD1 as D (5 bases). V lost 5 bases, J lost 0 bases, and 10 bases lay in between. The V gene's germline CDR1 is SGHTA and CDR2 FQGTGA. The CDR3 covers 14 residues. DNA of the CDR3: TGTGCCAGCAGCCTACAGGCTAACCAAGAGACCCAGTACTTC. Its protein product is CASSLQANQETQYF.